Listed here is a single TCR beta chain. Authors' methods: It was from reference gene primer amplification that nucleated cell counts were estimated. Produced via immunoSEQ multiplex PCR; TCRdb's table is partial and in-frame only. V and J calls and clone size are as listed in that table; D and trimming were resolved from the DNA. The table has 90,000 to 100,000 clones, 70% to 80% seen once. The length of the CDR3 is 13 residues. The germline V gene encodes CDR1 SGHDT and CDR2 YYEEEE. The ends were cut back, 4 bases at V and 6 bases at J, with 13 bases in the middle. This record comes from a study of blood T cell repertoires in COVID-19. As for the study in general: Italy, Spain and the United States were the sources of the convalescent and acute COVID-19 samples. The cDNA or gDNA used as material had been derived from T cells, B-cell-depleted T cells, or PBMCs.

The chain joins TRBV5-6 to TRBJ1-1; the D is unclear. Sequences were obtained from peripheral blood. The sequence was obtained from a man in his 70s with acute or convalescent COVID-19. The CDR3 DNA reads TGTGCCAGCAGCCGCGAGATGCGCGCTGAAGCTTTCTTT. Protein: CASSREMRAEAFF.